Described below is a single T cell receptor beta chain sequence and its context. The antigen is unknown. This record belongs to a study of beta chain features in type 1 diabetes. This CDR3 is built from 14 residues. Germline V gene lookup returns CDR1 SGHRS and CDR2 YFSETQ. V was trimmed by 4 bases and J by 0 bases, leaving 7 bases between them. Sorting that relied on CD45RO/CCR7/CD25/CD127/CD95/CD27 yielded CD4+ naive, central memory, regulatory and stem cell-like memory cells. Each population that was sorted was more than 95% pure. General observations from the study: Whether HLA type influences TCRB rearrangement remained unresolved here. A pattern of fewer insertions and more deletions at VDJ junctions was seen in type 1 diabetes patients.

Every bit of the isolated RNA underwent reverse transcription, so sequencing read expressed TCRB transcripts. Profiling relied on immunoSEQ multiplex PCR, and the TCRdb table lists in-frame clones only, not all of them. Of a few hundred thousand clones listed, roughly 21% are singletons. The sequenced material came from naive CD4+ T cells from blood. The receptor's source is a young woman in good health. The chain recombines TRBV5-1 with TRBJ1-4; D is unresolved. CDR3 nucleotides: TGCGCCAGCAGCCAGCAGGCAACTAATGAAAAACTGTTTTTT. Translation: CASSQQATNEKLFF.